One sample yielded the 32 T cell receptor beta chains listed below, sequenced in a study of blood T cells in healthy people across ages. Combining a sample-barcoded 5' primer with a J-beta primer mix, a second PCR ran for roughly 7 to 12 cycles. TCRdb re-called the 5' RACE reads with MiXCR, one entry per CDR3 protein. Of 1.5 million to 2 million distinct CDR3 sequences in the sample, around 50% were seen once. Sequences were obtained from blood. These TCRs come from a woman aged 40 to 50 in good health.

The gene calls are TRBV4-3 and TRBJ2-1, with D perhaps TRBD2 (6 bases). With 2 bases removed from V and 6 bases from J, the gap between germline ends came to 14 bases. CDR3 length: 15 amino acids. Germline-derived CDR1 and CDR2 are LGHNA and YSLEER. DNA for the CDR3: TGCGCCAGCAGCCAATTGGGGGGAGTATTCAATGAGCAGTTCTTC. Translation: CASSQLGGVFNEQFF.

This chain joins TRBV20-1 and TRBJ1-6; 8 bases align to TRBD1. This CDR3 region has 14 residues. Germline lookup yields CDR1 DFQATT and CDR2 SNEGSKA (reference sequence). V lost 5 bases to trimming and J lost 9 bases; unmatched junction nucleotides: 9. The CDR3 here is CSAFSRGRASPLHF. In DNA form, the CDR3 reads TGCAGTGCTTTCTCCAGGGGGCGCGCTTCACCCCTCCACTTT.

The rearrangement joins TRBV6-1 to TRBJ2-3; 9 bases fit TRBD2. Germline CDR1 and CDR2: MNHNS and SASEGT. This CDR3 contains 16 residues. V gave up 3 bases and J gave up 5 bases; unmatched junction bases: 9. Written as DNA, the CDR3 is TGTGCCAGCAGTGATTCAGCCGCGGGGGGGAAAGATACGCAGTATTTT. Residues: CASSDSAAGGKDTQYF.

The table lists this clonotype with a few counts. The V call is TRBV5-6, the J call TRBJ2-7; D unclear. Deletions cut 2 bases from V and 0 bases from J, with 9 bases between. Germline CDR1 SGHDT, CDR2 YYEEEE. The CDR3 consists of 14 residues. CDR3 nucleotide sequence: TGTGCCAGCAGCTTTGATCCGGGCTCCTACGAGCAGTACTTC. The encoded protein is CASSFDPGSYEQYF.

This clonotype was counted only a few times. The genes are TRBV29-1 and TRBJ1-2, with D hard to call. The CDR3 extends over 11 amino acids. CDR1 and CDR2 from the germline V gene are SQVTM and ANQGSEA. Trimming took 6 bases from V and 4 from J, leaving 9 bases between them. CDR3 protein: CSVAVSYGYTF. CDR3 DNA: TGCAGCGTCGCCGTCTCCTATGGCTACACCTTC.

This chain links TRBV5-1 with TRBJ2-7; D unresolved. The V end was cut by 1 base, the J end by 4 bases, with 15 bases between. This CDR3 comprises 15 residues. Germline CDR1 reads SGHRS; CDR2 reads YFSETQ. This chain's CDR3 is CASSLTGKTEYEQYF. For the CDR3, the DNA is TGCGCCAGCAGCTTGACGGGCAAGACCGAATACGAGCAGTACTTC.

The CDR3, as DNA: TGTGCCAGCAGTGACTACAGGGGCGTTTGGGAGACCCAGTACTTC. Translating it yields CASSDYRGVWETQYF. The rearrangement joins TRBV12-3 or TRBV12-4 to TRBJ2-5, with 7 nucleotides matching TRBD1. The J segment lost 5 bases and the V segment lost 5 bases, leaving 11 bases of the junction unmatched. The CDR3 sequence is 15 residues long.

A word on this clonotype: The junction departs from the called germline gene at one end, perhaps through a read error. The genes are TRBV7-2 and TRBJ2-3; D might be TRBD2 (5 bases). The germline V gene has CDR1 SGHTA and CDR2 FQGNSA. CDR3 length equals 17 residues. The CDR3 is CASGLSGGSRATDTQYF. The CDR3 coding sequence is TGTGCCAGCGGCTTAAGCGGAGGATCGCGGGCTACAGATACGCAGTATTTT.

The V gene is TRBV3-1, the J gene TRBJ2-1; 9 nucleotides align to TRBD1. V shed 8 bases and J 6 bases; nucleotides not matched to a gene: 11. The CDR3 length is 15 residues. From germline, CDR1 is LGHDT and CDR2 YNNKEL (reference sequence). The CDR3 here is CASGWDRERGNEQFF. CDR3 bases: TGTGCCAGCGGCTGGGACAGGGAGCGTGGCAATGAGCAGTTCTTC.

This chain links TRBV6-5 with TRBJ1-1; D is unresolved. This CDR3 is built from 12 residues. Trimming took 5 bases from V and 4 from J, leaving 8 bases between them. Germline CDR1 and CDR2: MNHEY and SVGAGI. CDR3 residues: CASSRAGTEAFF. The DNA for the CDR3 is TGTGCCAGCAGTAGGGCAGGCACTGAAGCTTTCTTT.

The chain is built from TRBV28 and TRBJ2-3; a weak D match, TRBD2 (5 bases). V was trimmed by 5 bases and J by 5 bases, leaving 17 bases between them. The germline V gene encodes CDR1 MDHEN and CDR2 SYDVKM. The CDR3 loop spans 15 amino acids. The CDR3 DNA is TGTGCCAGCAGTCCACGGGGTTCTACCGGAGATACGCAGTATTTT. Protein sequence: CASSPRGSTGDTQYF.

This clonotype was seen only a few times. The J gene is TRBJ2-5, the V gene TRBV7-2; D remains ambiguous. Germline V gene sequence: CDR1 SGHTA, CDR2 FQGNSA. This CDR3 is 13 amino acids long. Trimming took off 5 bases at V and 3 bases at J, with 10 bases between the two ends. CDR3 sequence: CASSRVTEETQYF. In nucleotides, the CDR3 is TGTGCCAGCAGCCGGGTGACCGAAGAGACCCAGTACTTC.

CDR3 coding DNA: TGTGCCAGCAGTTACTCGAACTGGGGCAGGGAAGGCACTGAAGCTTTCTTT. It specifies CASSYSNWGREGTEAFF. The J gene is TRBJ1-1, the V gene TRBV6-5, with D maybe TRBD1 (5 bases). The V end lost 0 bases, the J end lost 4 bases, and 18 bases lay between the germline ends. Germline V gene sequence: CDR1 MNHEY, CDR2 SVGAGI. CDR3 length: 17 amino acids.

CDR3 region: CASSKARDRGAFF. The CDR3 DNA is TGTGCCAGCAGCAAAGCCAGGGACAGGGGAGCTTTCTTT. The chain employs TRBV21-1 and TRBJ1-1; the D segment call TRBD1 is taken from the table without a DNA check. TRBV21-1 is designated a pseudogene. This CDR3 contains 13 residues.

V and J are TRBV3-1 and TRBJ2-5, with TRBD2 matching over 13 bases. V lost 1 base to trimming and J lost 5 bases; unmatched junction nucleotides: 13. This CDR3 region has 19 residues. Germline V gives CDR1 LGHDT, CDR2 YNNKEL (reference sequence). CDR3 coding DNA: TGTGCCAGCAGCCAAGGAGGTAGGGGGACTAGCGGGATCATCGAGACCCAGTACTTC. Protein sequence: CASSQGGRGTSGIIETQYF.

The sample holds many counts of this clonotype. The chain carries TRBV7-2 and TRBJ2-7; 7 positions agree with TRBD1. The CDR3 is made up of 13 amino acids. Germline V CDR1 and CDR2: SGHTA, FQGNSA. J lost 3 bases, V lost 6 bases, and 5 bases had no gene match. The CDR3 loop is CASSSNRGYEQYF. DNA of the CDR3: TGTGCCAGCAGTTCCAACAGGGGCTACGAGCAGTACTTC.

The V call is TRBV24-1, the J call TRBJ2-3; D unclear. CDR1 is KGHDR and CDR2 is SFDVKD in the germline V gene. The CDR3 spans 15 residues. Deletions cut 4 bases from V and 8 bases from J, with 18 bases between. This CDR3 is CATSDSFRSHVTQYF. CDR3 nucleotide sequence: TGTGCCACCAGTGACTCCTTCAGGAGCCACGTTACGCAGTATTTT.

The V and J genes are TRBV12-3 or TRBV12-4 and TRBJ1-2; D is possibly TRBD1 (6 bases). The CDR3 sequence is 14 residues long. The V gene lost 6 bases and the J gene lost 6 bases, with 17 bases spanning the gap. CDR3 sequence reads: CASRMGGGFDGYTF. As DNA, the CDR3 is TGTGCCAGCAGGATGGGGGGGGGCTTTGATGGCTACACCTTC.

The table lists this clonotype with a count of one. The rearrangement joins TRBV14 to TRBJ2-6; D remains ambiguous. The CDR3 is 19 amino acids. From germline, CDR1 is SGHDN and CDR2 FVKESK. Trimming took 0 bases from V and 0 from J, leaving 15 bases between them. This chain's CDR3 is CASSQDAAGTSSGANVLTF. In DNA form, the CDR3 reads TGTGCCAGCAGCCAAGATGCGGCAGGTACCAGCTCTGGGGCCAACGTCCTGACTTTC. Looking up the rest from reference TRBV14 and TRBJ2-6 gives the full variable domain: EAGVTQFPSHSVIEKGQTVTLRCDPISGHDNLYWYRRVMGKEIKFLLHFVKESKQDESGMPNNRFLAERTGGTYSTLKVQPAELEDSGVYFCASSQDAAGTSSGANVLTFGAGSRLTVL.

CDR3 coding DNA: TGTGCCAGCAGTTACTCGATCGGGGGGTCAGATACGCAGTATTTT. As protein: CASSYSIGGSDTQYF. The chain joins TRBV6-2 or TRBV6-3 to TRBJ2-3; 7 bases agree with TRBD2. The germline V gene has CDR1 MNHEY and CDR2 SVGEGT. The junction had 4 bases not matched to a gene; V was cut back by 0 bases and J by 4 bases. The CDR3 has 15 amino acids.

This clonotype was observed at least ten times. The chain couples TRBV7-2 to TRBJ2-1, with 7 bases fitting TRBD1. The CDR3 runs to 12 residues. Germline V lookup: CDR1 SGHTA, CDR2 FQGNSA. V was pared by 5 bases and J by 9 bases, with 4 bases of the junction left unmatched. CDR3 bases: TGTGCCAGCAGCCCCGACAGGGTTGAGCAGTTCTTC. It specifies CASSPDRVEQFF.

This clonotype occurred a few times. The genes are TRBV4-3 and TRBJ1-2; a possible D gene is TRBD1 (6 bases). This CDR3 spans 16 amino acids. Looked up from germline, CDR1 is LGHNA and CDR2 is YSLEER. Trimming pared 1 base from V and 2 bases from J, leaving 14 bases between. CDR3 loop: CASSQGVWTENYGYTF. The CDR3 region has the DNA TGCGCCAGCAGCCAAGGGGTTTGGACAGAAAACTATGGCTACACCTTC.

This clonotype was recorded many times. The chain recombines TRBV2 with TRBJ2-6, with D unclear. CDR3 length: 13 residues. V lost 3 bases to trimming and J lost 2 bases, with 2 bases between them. Germline V CDR1 and CDR2: SNHLY, FYNNEI. The CDR3: CASSEAGANVLTF. The CDR3 nucleotides are TGTGCCAGCAGTGAGGCTGGGGCCAACGTCCTGACTTTC. Combining the CDR3 with reference TRBV2 and TRBJ2-6 gives the whole variable domain EPEVTQTPSHQVTQMGQEVILRCVPISNHLYFYWYRQILGQKVEFLVSFYNNEISEKSEIFDDQFSVERPDGSNFTLKIRSTKLEDSAMYFCASSEAGANVLTFGAGSRLTVL.

V gene TRBV7-9 combines with J gene TRBJ2-7; 9 nucleotides line up with TRBD1. Germline CDR1 is SEHNR and CDR2 is FQNEAQ (reference sequence). This CDR3 comprises 14 residues. Trimming at V came to 3 bases and at J to 6 bases, leaving 6 bases not matched to a gene. The CDR3: CASSLVRDRAEQYF. In DNA, the CDR3 is TGTGCCAGCAGCTTGGTAAGGGACAGGGCCGAGCAGTACTTC.

Only a few counts were recorded for this clonotype. V usage is TRBV11-1 and J usage is TRBJ2-5, with a possible D match to TRBD2 (5 bases). This CDR3 has 15 residues. Trimming cost V 4 bases and J 4 bases, with 16 bases left between them. CDR1 SGHAT and CDR2 FQDESV come from the germline V gene (reference sequence). CDR3 DNA: TGTGCCAGCAGCTCGAATGACCTAGCACGAGAGACCCAGTACTTC. Translation: CASSSNDLARETQYF.

The gene calls are TRBV11-2 and TRBJ1-6, with TRBD1 matching over 9 bases. This CDR3 spans 14 amino acids. V lost 11 bases to trimming and J lost 10 bases; unmatched junction nucleotides: 12. Germline V gene lookup returns CDR1 SGHAT and CDR2 FQNNGV. CDR3 sequence reads: CASTPGQGSSPLHF. DNA of the CDR3: TGTGCCTCCACTCCGGGACAGGGAAGCTCACCCCTCCACTTT.

This clonotype came up a few times. The J gene is TRBJ1-2, the V gene TRBV20-1; possibly TRBD1 for D (5 bases). Looked up from germline, CDR1 is DFQATT and CDR2 is SNEGSKA (reference sequence). There are 13 residues in the CDR3. V was trimmed by 6 bases and J by 6 bases, leaving 17 bases between them. CDR3 region: CSARKTQAHGYTF. CDR3 in DNA: TGCAGTGCCCGAAAGACACAGGCCCATGGCTACACCTTC.

This clonotype came up a few times. The chain couples TRBV7-9 to TRBJ2-5; 7 bases are shared with TRBD2. Germline V gene data show CDR1 as SEHNR and CDR2 as FQNEAQ (reference sequence). Trimming took 1 base from V and 4 from J; bases not matched to a gene: 3. The CDR3 has 14 residues. The CDR3 here is CASSLGEGTETQYF. CDR3 DNA: TGTGCCAGCAGCTTAGGGGAGGGGACAGAGACCCAGTACTTC.

This clonotype was observed a few times. The chain uses TRBV5-1 and TRBJ2-7, with TRBD1 identical over 7 bases. V trimming: 8 bases; J trimming: 2 bases; junction bases outside the gene matches: 10. Germline V gene sequence: CDR1 SGHRS, CDR2 YFSETQ. The CDR3 contains 14 residues. In nucleotides, the CDR3 is TGCGCCAGTTCATCGGGACAGAGCGCCTACGAGCAGTACTTC. It specifies CASSSGQSAYEQYF.

V and J are TRBV6-1 and TRBJ1-6; 10 bases map to TRBD1. The V gene's germline CDR1 is MNHNS and CDR2 SASEGT. The CDR3 loop spans 14 amino acids. V lost 3 bases and J lost 8; bases outside the gene matches: 1. CDR3 residues: CASSDDRGHSPLHF. The DNA of the CDR3 is TGTGCCAGCAGTGACGACAGGGGGCATTCACCCCTCCACTTT.

This clonotype was counted between two and nine times. This chain uses TRBV29-1 with TRBJ2-7; 10 positions match TRBD1. The CDR3 totals 18 residues. Germline values: CDR1 SQVTM, CDR2 ANQGSEA. With 7 bases clipped from V and 0 bases from J, the junction kept 18 bases outside the gene matches. The CDR3 DNA follows: TGCAGCGCCCGAAATCCGGGACAGGGGAAATCATACTCCTACGAGCAGTACTTC. Translated, it gives CSARNPGQGKSYSYEQYF.

V is TRBV20-1 and J is TRBJ1-2; D gene unclear. The germline V gene has CDR1 DFQATT and CDR2 SNEGSKA (reference sequence). The CDR3 contains 13 residues. V lost 5 bases, J lost 8 bases, and 18 bases lay in between. The CDR3 here is CSAPPDPRSGYTF. DNA for the CDR3: TGCAGTGCTCCCCCGGACCCCCGGTCCGGCTACACCTTC.